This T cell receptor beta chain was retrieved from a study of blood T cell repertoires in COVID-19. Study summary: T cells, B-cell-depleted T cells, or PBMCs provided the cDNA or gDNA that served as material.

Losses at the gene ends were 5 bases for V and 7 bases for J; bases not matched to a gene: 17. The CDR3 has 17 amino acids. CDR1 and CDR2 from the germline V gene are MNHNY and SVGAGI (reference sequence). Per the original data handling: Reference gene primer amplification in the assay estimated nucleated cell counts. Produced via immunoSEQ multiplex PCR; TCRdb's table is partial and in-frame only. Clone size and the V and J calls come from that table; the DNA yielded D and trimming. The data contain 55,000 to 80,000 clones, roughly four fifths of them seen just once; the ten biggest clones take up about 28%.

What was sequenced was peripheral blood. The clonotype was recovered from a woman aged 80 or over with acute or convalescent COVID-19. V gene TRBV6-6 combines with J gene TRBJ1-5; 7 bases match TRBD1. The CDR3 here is CASSPKHLDRAGQPQHF. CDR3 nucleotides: TGTGCCAGCAGTCCGAAGCACTTAGACAGGGCAGGGCAGCCCCAGCATTTT.